The rows below give T cell receptor beta chains drawn from one sample of a study of T cell changes during pregnancy in multiple sclerosis. Profiling relied on immunoSEQ multiplex PCR, and the TCRdb table lists in-frame clones only, not all of them. The table includes 40,000 to 60,000 clones, approximately 95% detected once. The specimen comprised CD8+ T cells from peripheral blood mononuclear cells, sampled in the first trimester of pregnancy. These receptors were taken from a female donor with multiple sclerosis, enrolled in a pregnancy study. The CDR3 runs from the conserved cysteine through the conserved F or W. The order of the fields is D gene, V gene, J gene, CDR3 length, clone size, CDR3 protein, CDR3 DNA. The D gene is left open where the match is weak. Expanded clones are given a class, and other clones once, few, many or no size at all.

-	TRBV4-2	TRBJ1-2	12	-	CASSHQLYGYTF	TGTGCCAGCAGCCATCAACTATATGGCTACACCTTC
TRBD2	TRBV6-4	TRBJ2-1	15	few	CASSDGTSGYNEQFF	TGTGCCAGCAGTGACGGGACTAGCGGCTACAATGAGCAGTTCTTC
TRBD2	TRBV2	TRBJ2-1	17	-	CASAGTSGAFSYNEQFF	TGTGCCAGCGCGGGGACTAGCGGGGCCTTTTCCTACAATGAGCAGTTCTTC
-	TRBV27	TRBJ2-5	14	-	CASSYSDRQETQYF	TGTGCCAGCAGTTACAGCGACAGACAAGAGACCCAGTACTTC
-	TRBV4-1	TRBJ1-1	12	-	CASIGVGTEAFF	TGCGCCAGCATCGGGGTGGGCACTGAAGCTTTCTTT
TRBD2	TRBV27	TRBJ2-1	16	-	CASSLFGTSFYNEQFF	TGTGCCAGCAGTTTATTCGGGACTAGCTTTTACAATGAGCAGTTCTTC
TRBD1	TRBV6-1	TRBJ1-1	16	-	CASSDWTGVRNTEAFF	TGTGCCAGCAGTGATTGGACAGGGGTTAGGAACACTGAAGCTTTCTTT
-	TRBV7-2	TRBJ2-7	14	-	CASSSRDGAYEQYF	TGTGCCAGCAGCTCGCGCGACGGGGCCTACGAGCAGTACTTC
TRBD1	TRBV30	TRBJ2-7	15	-	CAWTSSDRVMYEQYF	TGTGCCTGGACTTCATCGGACAGGGTTATGTACGAGCAGTACTTC
-	TRBV7-9	TRBJ2-1	14	-	CASSPRAPSNEQFF	TGTGCCAGCAGCCCCCGTGCGCCCTCCAATGAGCAGTTCTTC
TRBD2	TRBV15	TRBJ2-3	16	-	CATSRTMTSGTDTQYF	TGTGCCACCAGCAGAACCATGACTAGCGGGACAGATACGCAGTATTTT
-	TRBV10-3	TRBJ1-1	13	-	CAISERGNTEAFF	TGTGCCATCAGTGAAAGGGGCAACACTGAAGCTTTCTTT
TRBD1	TRBV12-5	TRBJ1-2	15	-	CASGDGQGANYGYTF	TGTGCTAGTGGTGATGGACAGGGGGCTAACTATGGCTACACCTTC
TRBD1	TRBV28	TRBJ2-5	15	once	CASSLGQGGQETQYF	TGTGCCAGCAGTTTGGGACAGGGGGGTCAAGAGACCCAGTACTTC
-	TRBV19	TRBJ1-2	15	-	CASSRGETAFNGYTF	TGTGCCAGTAGCCGCGGGGAAACAGCATTCAATGGCTACACCTTC
-	TRBV13	TRBJ2-3	15	-	CASSFPREGTDTQYF	TGTGCCAGCAGCTTTCCCCGCGAAGGCACAGATACGCAGTATTTT
-	TRBV27	TRBJ2-5	17	once	CASSPLPIAEAQETQYF	TGTGCCAGCAGCCCACTCCCAATAGCGGAAGCCCAAGAGACCCAGTACTTC
-	TRBV5-1	TRBJ2-1	15	-	CASSGGASSGDEQFF	TGCGCCAGCAGCGGCGGGGCTAGCAGCGGCGATGAGCAGTTCTTC
-	TRBV18	TRBJ2-7	14	-	CASSAPRRSYEQYF	TGTGCCAGCTCAGCCCCGAGAAGATCCTACGAGCAGTACTTC
-	TRBV19	TRBJ1-5	13	-	CASIEGGNQPQHF	TGTGCCAGTATAGAGGGAGGAAATCAGCCCCAGCATTTT
-	TRBV19	TRBJ2-4	15	-	CASSMRVLAKNIQYF	TGTGCCAGTAGTATGCGGGTCCTAGCCAAAAACATTCAGTACTTC
-	TRBV27	TRBJ2-4	14	-	CASSLGQAKNIQYF	TGTGCCAGCAGTCTAGGACAAGCCAAAAACATTCAGTACTTC
TRBD2	TRBV19	TRBJ2-2	19	once	CASSQGLAGGPSNTGELFF	TGTGCCAGTAGTCAGGGACTAGCGGGAGGGCCCTCGAACACCGGGGAGCTGTTTTTT
-	TRBV10-2	TRBJ1-5	15	-	CASSAASGENQPQHF	TGCGCCAGCAGCGCTGCTTCAGGGGAAAATCAGCCCCAGCATTTT
TRBD2	TRBV10-3	TRBJ2-1	17	-	CAISESLAASSYNEQFF	TGTGCCATCAGTGAGTCCCTAGCGGCGAGCTCCTACAATGAGCAGTTCTTC
TRBD2	TRBV6-5	TRBJ2-1	15	medium-sized	CASSYREAGGNEQFF	TGTGCCAGCAGTTACCGAGAAGCGGGAGGGAATGAGCAGTTCTTC
-	TRBV6-6	TRBJ1-1	13	few	CASSYSKGNEAFF	TGTGCCAGCAGTTACTCGAAGGGGAATGAAGCTTTCTTT
-	TRBV7-9	TRBJ2-5	16	-	CASSPFGGGDQETQYF	TGTGCCAGCAGCCCCTTCGGGGGAGGAGACCAAGAGACCCAGTACTTC
-	TRBV2	TRBJ1-1	12	-	CASIGENTEAFF	TGTGCCAGCATAGGGGAGAACACTGAAGCTTTCTTT
-	TRBV7-9	TRBJ2-5	12	-	CASTVREETQYF	TGTGCCAGCACGGTTCGGGAAGAGACCCAGTACTTC
TRBD2	TRBV10-3	TRBJ2-7	15	-	CAISGGSGATDEQYF	TGTGCCATCAGTGGGGGCAGCGGGGCGACCGACGAGCAGTACTTC
-	TRBV28	TRBJ2-5	13	-	CASSLRTEETQYF	TGTGCCAGCAGTTTACGGACAGAAGAGACCCAGTACTTC
TRBD2	TRBV29-1	TRBJ2-1	15	-	CSADGVLASYNEQFF	TGCAGCGCCGACGGGGTACTAGCGTCCTACAATGAGCAGTTCTTC
TRBD1	TRBV18	TRBJ1-5	14	-	CASSDRDRGQPQHF	TGTGCCAGCTCCGACAGGGACCGGGGTCAGCCCCAGCATTTT
-	TRBV7-6	TRBJ2-1	15	-	CASSLALGGGDEQFF	TGTGCCAGCAGCTTAGCGCTGGGAGGAGGGGATGAGCAGTTCTTC
-	TRBV28	TRBJ1-3	15	-	CASSYDPSSGNTIYF	TGTGCCAGCAGTTATGACCCTAGCTCTGGAAACACCATATATTTT
-	TRBV28	TRBJ2-3	14	-	CASSLNSRADTQYF	TGTGCCAGCAGTTTAAATTCCCGAGCAGATACGCAGTATTTT
TRBD2	TRBV28	TRBJ2-7	14	-	CASSLGMGGYEQYF	TGTGCCAGCAGTTTAGGTATGGGGGGGTACGAGCAGTACTTC
-	TRBV27	TRBJ2-7	13	-	CASKGTLSYEQYF	TGTGCCAGCAAAGGGACACTCAGCTACGAGCAGTACTTC
-	TRBV5-1	TRBJ2-7	13	-	CASSVVPSPEQYF	TGCGCCAGCAGCGTGGTCCCTAGTCCCGAGCAGTACTTC
-	TRBV5-6	TRBJ2-1	14	-	CASSLGGSYNEQFF	TGTGCCAGCAGCTTGGGAGGCTCCTACAATGAGCAGTTCTTC
-	TRBV2	TRBJ2-1	16	-	CASSEFATSSYNEQFF	TGTGCCAGCAGTGAGTTCGCTACGAGCTCCTACAATGAGCAGTTCTTC
TRBD2	TRBV29-1	TRBJ2-2	14	-	CSVESGMGTGELFF	TGCAGCGTTGAGAGCGGGATGGGCACCGGGGAGCTGTTTTTT
TRBD1	TRBV29-1	TRBJ1-1	11	-	CSVESHRGAFF	TGCAGCGTTGAGTCTCACAGGGGAGCTTTCTTT
-	TRBV15	TRBJ2-5	15	-	CATSRDPTAGKTQYF	TGTGCCACCAGCAGAGATCCTACAGCCGGGAAGACCCAGTACTTC
TRBD2	TRBV27	TRBJ2-4	15	-	CASSLLAGEQNIQYF	TGTGCCAGCAGTTTGTTAGCGGGGGAACAAAACATTCAGTACTTC
-	TRBV5-6	TRBJ2-7	14	-	CASSPPSEPYEQYF	TGTGCCAGCAGCCCCCCTAGCGAGCCCTACGAGCAGTACTTC
TRBD1	TRBV27	TRBJ1-5	14	-	CASSYRGSNQPQHF	TGTGCCAGCAGTTACAGGGGAAGCAATCAGCCCCAGCATTTT
TRBD2	TRBV25-1	TRBJ2-1	16	-	CASSEYPQREGNEQFF	TGTGCCAGCAGTGAATATCCGCAGCGGGAGGGCAATGAGCAGTTCTTC
-	TRBV21-1	TRBJ1-1	19	-	CASSKGFLGAADLHTEAFF	TGTGCCAGCAGCAAAGGGTTTCTAGGGGCAGCCGACCTTCACACTGAAGCTTTCTTT
TRBD2	TRBV28	TRBJ2-3	16	-	CASSPPGGRVADTQYF	TGTGCCAGCAGCCCCCCTGGGGGGAGGGTCGCAGATACGCAGTATTTT
TRBD2	TRBV19	TRBJ2-5	13	-	CASRLAGDETQYF	TGTGCCAGTCGACTAGCGGGAGATGAGACCCAGTACTTC
TRBD1	TRBV13	TRBJ1-2	16	-	CASSPLTGEGLSGYTF	TGTGCCAGCAGCCCCTTGACAGGGGAGGGACTGTCTGGCTACACCTTC
TRBD2	TRBV7-2	TRBJ2-1	13	-	CASSISGSNEQFF	TGTGCCAGCAGCATTAGCGGGTCCAATGAGCAGTTCTTC